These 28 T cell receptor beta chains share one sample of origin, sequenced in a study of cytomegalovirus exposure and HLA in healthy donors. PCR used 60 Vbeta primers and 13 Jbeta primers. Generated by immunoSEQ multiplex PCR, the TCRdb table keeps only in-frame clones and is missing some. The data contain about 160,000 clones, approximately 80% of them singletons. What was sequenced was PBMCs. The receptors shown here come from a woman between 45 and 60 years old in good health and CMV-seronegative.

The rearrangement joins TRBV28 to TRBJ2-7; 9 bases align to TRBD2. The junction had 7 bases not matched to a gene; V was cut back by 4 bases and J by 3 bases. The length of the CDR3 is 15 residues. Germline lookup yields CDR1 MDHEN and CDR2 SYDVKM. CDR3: CASSSIRLAVYEQYF. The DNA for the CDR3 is TGTGCCAGCAGTTCGATCCGACTAGCGGTCTACGAGCAGTACTTC.

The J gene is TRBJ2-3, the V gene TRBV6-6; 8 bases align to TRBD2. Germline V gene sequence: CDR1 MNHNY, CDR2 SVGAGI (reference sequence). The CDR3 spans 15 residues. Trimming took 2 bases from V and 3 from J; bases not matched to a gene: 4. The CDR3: CASSYERGHTDTQYF. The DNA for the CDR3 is TGTGCCAGCAGTTACGAGCGGGGGCATACAGATACGCAGTATTTT.

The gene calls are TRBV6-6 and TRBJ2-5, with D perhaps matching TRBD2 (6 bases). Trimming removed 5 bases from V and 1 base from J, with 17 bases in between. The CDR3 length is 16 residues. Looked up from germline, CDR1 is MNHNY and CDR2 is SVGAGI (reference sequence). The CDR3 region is CASSTDLALSQETQYF. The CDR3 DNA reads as TGTGCCAGCAGTACGGACCTAGCGTTGTCCCAAGAGACCCAGTACTTC.

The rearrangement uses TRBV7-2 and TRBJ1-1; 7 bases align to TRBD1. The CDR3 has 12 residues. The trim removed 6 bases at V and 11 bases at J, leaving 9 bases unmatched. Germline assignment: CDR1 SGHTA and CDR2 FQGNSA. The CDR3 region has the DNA TGTGCCAGCAGTTCTAACAGGGGACGGGCTTTCTTT. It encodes CASSSNRGRAFF. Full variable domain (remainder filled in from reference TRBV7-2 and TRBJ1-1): GAGVSQSPSNKVTEKGKDVELRCDPISGHTALYWYRQSLGQGLEFLIYFQGNSAPDKSGLPSDRFSAERTGGSVSTLTIQRTQQEDSAVYLCASSSNRGRAFFGQGTRLTVV.

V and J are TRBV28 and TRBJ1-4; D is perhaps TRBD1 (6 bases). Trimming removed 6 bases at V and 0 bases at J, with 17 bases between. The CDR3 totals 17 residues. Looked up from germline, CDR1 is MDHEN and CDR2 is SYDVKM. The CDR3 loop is CASSSIPRGATNEKLFF. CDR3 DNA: TGTGCCAGCAGCTCCATTCCCAGGGGTGCAACTAATGAAAAACTGTTTTTT.

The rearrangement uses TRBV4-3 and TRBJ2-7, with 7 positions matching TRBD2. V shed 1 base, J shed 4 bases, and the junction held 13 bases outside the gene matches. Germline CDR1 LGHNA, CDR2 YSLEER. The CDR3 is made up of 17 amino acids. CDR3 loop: CASSQVETAAGPYEQYF. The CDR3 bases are TGCGCCAGCAGCCAAGTTGAGACTGCAGCGGGACCTTACGAGCAGTACTTC.

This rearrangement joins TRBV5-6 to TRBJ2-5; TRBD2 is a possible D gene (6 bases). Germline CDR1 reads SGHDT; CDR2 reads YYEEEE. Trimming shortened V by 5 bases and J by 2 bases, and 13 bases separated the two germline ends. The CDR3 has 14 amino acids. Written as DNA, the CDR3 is TGTGCCAGCAGGAGCGGTGGGGGGCAAGAGACCCAGTACTTC. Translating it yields CASRSGGGQETQYF.

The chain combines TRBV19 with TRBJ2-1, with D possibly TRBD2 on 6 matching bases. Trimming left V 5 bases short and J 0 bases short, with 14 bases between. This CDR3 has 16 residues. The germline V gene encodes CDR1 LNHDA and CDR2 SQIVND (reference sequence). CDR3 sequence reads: CASSHDGSSSYNEQFF. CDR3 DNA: TGTGCCAGTAGTCACGACGGGAGCAGCTCCTACAATGAGCAGTTCTTC.

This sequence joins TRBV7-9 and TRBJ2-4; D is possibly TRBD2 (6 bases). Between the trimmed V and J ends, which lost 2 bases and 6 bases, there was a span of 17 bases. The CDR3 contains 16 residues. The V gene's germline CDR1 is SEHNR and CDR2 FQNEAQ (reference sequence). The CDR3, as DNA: TGTGCCAGCAGCTTATCTGGGACTCATGGGGTAAACATTCAGTACTTC. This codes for CASSLSGTHGVNIQYF. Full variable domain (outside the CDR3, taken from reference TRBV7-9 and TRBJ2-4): DTGVSQNPRHKITKRGQNVTFRCDPISEHNRLYWYRQTLGQGPEFLTYFQNEAQLEKSRLLSDRFSAERPKGSFSTLEIQRTEQGDSAMYLCASSLSGTHGVNIQYFGAGTRLSVL.

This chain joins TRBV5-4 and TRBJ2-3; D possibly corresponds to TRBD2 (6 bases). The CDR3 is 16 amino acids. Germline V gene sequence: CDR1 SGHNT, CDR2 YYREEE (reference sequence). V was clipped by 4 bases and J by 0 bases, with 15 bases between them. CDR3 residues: CASSALGLPSTDTQYF. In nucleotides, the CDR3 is TGTGCCAGCAGCGCCTTGGGACTTCCCAGCACAGATACGCAGTATTTT.

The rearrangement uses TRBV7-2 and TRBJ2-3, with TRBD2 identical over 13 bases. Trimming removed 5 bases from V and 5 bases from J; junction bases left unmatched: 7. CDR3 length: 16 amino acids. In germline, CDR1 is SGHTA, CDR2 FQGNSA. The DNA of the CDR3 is TGTGCCAGCAGCGTCCAACTAGCGGGAGGGCAAGATACGCAGTATTTT. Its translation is CASSVQLAGGQDTQYF.

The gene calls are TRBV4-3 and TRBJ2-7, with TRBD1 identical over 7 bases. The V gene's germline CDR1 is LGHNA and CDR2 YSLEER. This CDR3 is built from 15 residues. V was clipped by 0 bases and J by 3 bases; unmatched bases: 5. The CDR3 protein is CASSQDRSGGYEQYF. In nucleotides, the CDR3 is TGCGCCAGCAGCCAAGATCGTTCAGGGGGCTACGAGCAGTACTTC.

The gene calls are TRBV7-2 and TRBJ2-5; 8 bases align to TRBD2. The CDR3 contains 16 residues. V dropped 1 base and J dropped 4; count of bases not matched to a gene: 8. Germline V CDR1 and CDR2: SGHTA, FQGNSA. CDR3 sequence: CASSLVLAGFRETQYF. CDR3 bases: TGTGCCAGCAGCTTAGTGTTAGCGGGGTTCCGAGAGACCCAGTACTTC.

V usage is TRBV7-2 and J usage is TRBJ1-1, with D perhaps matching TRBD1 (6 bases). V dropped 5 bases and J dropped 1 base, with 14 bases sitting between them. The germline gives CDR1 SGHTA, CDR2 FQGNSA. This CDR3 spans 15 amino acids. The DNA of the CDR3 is TGTGCCAGCAGCCCACAGGGCGGGGGGAACACTGAAGCTTTCTTT. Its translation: CASSPQGGGNTEAFF.

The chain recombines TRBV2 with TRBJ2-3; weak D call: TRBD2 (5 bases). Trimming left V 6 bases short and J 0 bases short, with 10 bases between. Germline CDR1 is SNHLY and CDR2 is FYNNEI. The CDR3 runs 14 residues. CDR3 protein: CASRLETSTDTQYF. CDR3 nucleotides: TGTGCCAGCAGACTAGAAACTAGCACAGATACGCAGTATTTT. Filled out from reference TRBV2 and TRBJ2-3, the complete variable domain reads EPEVTQTPSHQVTQMGQEVILRCVPISNHLYFYWYRQILGQKVEFLVSFYNNEISEKSEIFDDQFSVERPDGSNFTLKIRSTKLEDSAMYFCASRLETSTDTQYFGPGTRLTVL.

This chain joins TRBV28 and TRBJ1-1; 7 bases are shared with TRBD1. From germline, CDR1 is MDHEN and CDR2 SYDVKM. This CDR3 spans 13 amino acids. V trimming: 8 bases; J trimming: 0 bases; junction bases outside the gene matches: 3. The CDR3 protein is CASQTGLNTEAFF. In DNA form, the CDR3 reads TGTGCCAGCCAGACAGGGCTGAACACTGAAGCTTTCTTT.

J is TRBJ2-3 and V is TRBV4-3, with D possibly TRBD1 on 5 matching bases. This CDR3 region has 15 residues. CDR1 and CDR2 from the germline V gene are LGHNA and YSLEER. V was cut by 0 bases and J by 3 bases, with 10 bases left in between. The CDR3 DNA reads TGCGCCAGCAGCCAAGATTTAAGGGGAACAGATACGCAGTATTTT. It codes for CASSQDLRGTDTQYF.

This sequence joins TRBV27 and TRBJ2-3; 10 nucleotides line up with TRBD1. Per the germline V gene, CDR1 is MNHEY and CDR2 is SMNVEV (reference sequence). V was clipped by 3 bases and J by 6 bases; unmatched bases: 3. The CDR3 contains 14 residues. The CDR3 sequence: CASSLGQGRDTQYF. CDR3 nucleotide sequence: TGTGCCAGCAGTTTGGGACAGGGGAGGGATACGCAGTATTTT.

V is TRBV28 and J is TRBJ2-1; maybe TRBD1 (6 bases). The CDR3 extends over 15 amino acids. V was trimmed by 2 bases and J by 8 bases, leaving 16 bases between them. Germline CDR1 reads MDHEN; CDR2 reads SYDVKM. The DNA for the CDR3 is TGTGCCAGCAGTTTACTCCTAGGGGGAAATGATGAGCAGTTCTTC. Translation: CASSLLLGGNDEQFF.

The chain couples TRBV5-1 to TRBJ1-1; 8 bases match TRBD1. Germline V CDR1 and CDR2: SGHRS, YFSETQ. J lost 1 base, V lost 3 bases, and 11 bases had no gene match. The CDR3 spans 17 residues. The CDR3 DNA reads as TGCGCCAGCAGCTCCGCCTCAGGACAGGGACCGAACACTGAAGCTTTCTTT. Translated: CASSSASGQGPNTEAFF.

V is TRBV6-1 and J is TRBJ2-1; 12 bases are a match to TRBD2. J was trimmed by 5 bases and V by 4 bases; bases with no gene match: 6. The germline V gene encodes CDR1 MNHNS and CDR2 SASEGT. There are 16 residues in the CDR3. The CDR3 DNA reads TGTGCCAGCAGTGGGACTAGCGGGACTTCGGACAATGAGCAGTTCTTC. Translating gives CASSGTSGTSDNEQFF.

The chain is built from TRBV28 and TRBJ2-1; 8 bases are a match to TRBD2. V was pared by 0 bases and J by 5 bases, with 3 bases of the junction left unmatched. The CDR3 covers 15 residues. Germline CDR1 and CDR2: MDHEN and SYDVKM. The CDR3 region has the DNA TGTGCCAGCAGTTTATGGAGCGGGGGAAACAATGAGCAGTTCTTC. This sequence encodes CASSLWSGGNNEQFF.

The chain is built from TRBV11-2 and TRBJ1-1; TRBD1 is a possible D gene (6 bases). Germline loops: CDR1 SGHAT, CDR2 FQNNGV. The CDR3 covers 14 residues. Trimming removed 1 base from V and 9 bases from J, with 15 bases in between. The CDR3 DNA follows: TGTGCCAGCAGCTTAGCAGGGGACGCCCACCAAGCTTTCTTT. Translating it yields CASSLAGDAHQAFF.

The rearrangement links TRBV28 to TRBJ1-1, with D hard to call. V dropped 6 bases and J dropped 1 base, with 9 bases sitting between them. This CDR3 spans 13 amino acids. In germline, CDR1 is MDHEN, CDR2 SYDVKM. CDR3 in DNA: TGTGCCAGCAGACTGGGAGCGAACACTGAAGCTTTCTTT. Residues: CASRLGANTEAFF.

In DNA, the CDR3 is TGTGCCACGTCCAGGGGTGGCAATCAGCCCCAGCATTTT. Protein sequence: CATSRGGNQPQHF. The chain employs TRBV6-5 and TRBJ1-5; tentatively, D is TRBD1 (6 bases). The V gene's germline CDR1 is MNHEY and CDR2 SVGAGI. This CDR3 region has 13 residues. Deletions cut 10 bases from V and 2 bases from J, with 12 bases between.

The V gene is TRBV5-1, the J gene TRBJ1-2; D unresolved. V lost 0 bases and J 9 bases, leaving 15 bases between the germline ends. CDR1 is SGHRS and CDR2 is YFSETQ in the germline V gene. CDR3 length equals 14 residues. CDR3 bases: TGCGCCAGCAGCTTGGAGGCGGGGAGGATGAGCTACACCTTC. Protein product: CASSLEAGRMSYTF. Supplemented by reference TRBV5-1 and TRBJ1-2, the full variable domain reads KAGVTQTPRYLIKTRGQQVTLSCSPISGHRSVSWYQQTPGQGLQFLFEYFSETQRNKGNFPGRFSGRQFSNSRSEMNVSTLELGDSALYLCASSLEAGRMSYTFGSGTRLTVV.

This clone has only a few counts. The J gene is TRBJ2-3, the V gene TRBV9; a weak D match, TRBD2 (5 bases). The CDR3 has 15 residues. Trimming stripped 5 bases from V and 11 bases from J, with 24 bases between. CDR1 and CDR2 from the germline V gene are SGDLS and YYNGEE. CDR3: CASRQADGKAEKQYF. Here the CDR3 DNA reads TGTGCCAGCAGGCAAGCTGACGGGAAGGCGGAGAAGCAGTATTTT.

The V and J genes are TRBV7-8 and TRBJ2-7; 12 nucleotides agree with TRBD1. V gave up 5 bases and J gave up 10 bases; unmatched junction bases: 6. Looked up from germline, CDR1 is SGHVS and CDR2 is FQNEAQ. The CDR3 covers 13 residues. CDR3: CASSPRDRGRQYF. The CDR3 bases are TGTGCCAGCAGCCCCAGGGACAGGGGGCGCCAGTACTTC.